This T cell receptor (beta chain) came from a study of T cell repertoires in aging, cancer and after chemotherapy. Study-wide background: Repeat sampling of healthy donors over several months to years showed clear clonal overlap.

Amplification of TCR beta used genomic DNA extracted from peripheral blood. Study-wide findings and caveats: No conclusions about immunological memory after chemotherapy can be drawn from the repertoire data. In healthy donors, age-related TCR diversity loss mainly reflected lost richness. In each cancer cohort, median generation probability increased across chemotherapy, suggesting thymic output rebounded.

The CDR3 contains 12 residues. The V end was cut by 3 bases, the J end by 5 bases, with 11 bases between. Germline V CDR1 and CDR2: DFQATT, SNEGSKA (reference sequence). A mixed TRB-A/B primer pool amplified rearranged TRB by multiplex touch-down PCR. TCRdb reprocessed the multiplex PCR reads with MiXCR, giving one entry per CDR3 protein. The top ten clones hold roughly 3.3% of a sample with more than 8,000 distinct CDR3 sequences, about 30% of them seen once. This clonotype was counted between two and nine times. No antigen is known for it. This chain links TRBV20-1 with TRBJ2-7; D not certain. Sequencing was done on a sample of blood. This clonotype was obtained from a human donor in good health. This chain's CDR3 is CSASIRIDEQYF. The CDR3 coding sequence is TGCAGTGCTAGTATCAGAATCGACGAGCAGTACTTC.